The 32 T cell receptor beta chains in this list originate from one sample, sequenced in a study of identical twins. Each CDR3 protein is one row after TCRdb ran MiXCR on the 5' RACE reads. This sample has some 500,000 distinct CDR3 sequences, with 14% found just once. The sample also formed part of further work on yellow fever vaccine responses in identical twins.

The sequencing input was CD4+ T cells sorted from blood. These receptors all come from a woman younger than 35 in good health.

This chain joins TRBV11-1 and TRBJ1-1; D is possibly TRBD1 (5 bases). The CDR3 runs 18 residues. From germline, CDR1 is SGHAT and CDR2 FQDESV (reference sequence). Trimming left V 5 bases short and J 0 bases short, with 22 bases between. The CDR3 nucleotides read TGTGCCAGCAGCACGTTAGGTCGGGCGGGGGTTATGAACACTGAAGCTTTCTTT. It yields the protein CASSTLGRAGVMNTEAFF.

The CDR3 loop is CASSEGFLASGSPYEQYF. Written as DNA, the CDR3 is TGTGCCAGCAGTGAGGGGTTTTTGGCTAGCGGTAGCCCCTACGAGCAGTACTTC. The chain has TRBV6-1 and TRBJ2-7; 7 bases are shared with TRBD2. Germline-derived CDR1 and CDR2 are MNHNS and SASEGT. The trim removed 3 bases at V and 2 bases at J, leaving 16 bases unmatched. The CDR3 spans 18 residues.

This clonotype occurred a few times. CDR3: CASSQGRGGSADTQYF. The CDR3 region has the DNA TGTGCCAGCAGCCAAGGCCGCGGCGGGAGCGCAGATACGCAGTATTTT. The rearrangement links TRBV4-2 to TRBJ2-3; 7 bases fit TRBD2. CDR3 length equals 16 residues. Germline CDR1 is LGHNA and CDR2 is YNFKEQ. Trimming at V came to 1 base and at J to 4 bases, leaving 8 bases not matched to a gene.

This clonotype appeared a few times. CDR3 DNA: TGTGCCAGCAGCTTAGACGGCGGGACTAGCGGTCTATACGAGCAGTACTTC. Protein product: CASSLDGGTSGLYEQYF. The chain combines TRBV7-8 with TRBJ2-7; 11 nucleotides line up with TRBD2. Trimming removed 1 base from V and 4 bases from J; junction bases left unmatched: 9. Per germline, CDR1 SGHVS and CDR2 FQNEAQ. The length of the CDR3 is 17 residues.

This clonotype appeared a few times. This sequence joins TRBV9 and TRBJ2-3; D gene ambiguous. V dropped 4 bases and J dropped 6 bases, with 9 bases sitting between them. CDR3 size: 12 residues. Germline CDR1 is SGDLS and CDR2 is YYNGEE. The chain's CDR3 is CASSPREDTQYF. The CDR3 nucleotides are TGTGCCAGCAGCCCCCGCGAGGATACGCAGTATTTT.

This clonotype was counted a few times. The chain uses TRBV5-4 and TRBJ2-3; 10 nucleotides line up with TRBD2. The ends lost 3 bases at V and 1 base at J; junction bases unmatched: 5. The CDR3 spans 16 residues. Germline V gene lookup returns CDR1 SGHNT and CDR2 YYREEE (reference sequence). The DNA of the CDR3 is TGTGCCAGCAGCTCCCCTAGCGGGGGCCGCACAGATACGCAGTATTTT. It specifies CASSSPSGGRTDTQYF.

This clonotype was detected only a few times. This chain links TRBV27 with TRBJ1-1, with D possibly TRBD1 on 5 matching bases. Trimming removed 8 bases at V and 4 bases at J, with 17 bases between. The CDR3 consists of 14 residues. Germline V CDR1 and CDR2: MNHEY, SMNVEV (reference sequence). The CDR3 DNA is TGTGCCAGCGCACCATCCGGGGGGGGCACTGAAGCTTTCTTT. Its protein is CASAPSGGGTEAFF.

V and J are TRBV11-2 and TRBJ2-5; the D is unclear. This CDR3 contains 13 residues. Germline CDR1 SGHAT, CDR2 FQNNGV. Trimming left V 0 bases short and J 7 bases short, with 9 bases between. The DNA for the CDR3 is TGTGCCAGCAGCTTAGAAGGTCCGGGGACCCAGTACTTC. This translates into CASSLEGPGTQYF.

The chain links TRBV7-3 to TRBJ2-5; a possible D gene is TRBD1 (6 bases). The germline gives CDR1 SGHTA, CDR2 FQGTGA. The length of the CDR3 is 15 residues. Trimming pared 0 bases from V and 4 bases from J, leaving 12 bases between. The CDR3, as DNA: TGTGCCAGCAGCTTAACCCTGGGGGCGGGAGAGACCCAGTACTTC. Protein sequence: CASSLTLGAGETQYF. Variable domain in full (rest from reference TRBV7-3 and TRBJ2-5): GAGVSQTPSNKVTEKGKYVELRCDPISGHTALYWYRQSLGQGPEFLIYFQGTGAADDSGLPNDRFFAVRPEGSVSTLKIQRTERGDSAVYLCASSLTLGAGETQYFGPGTRLLVL.

V is TRBV21-1 and J is TRBJ1-2. TRBV21-1 is a pseudogene locus. The CDR3 is 14 amino acids. The CDR3 sequence is CASSNFKMGYGYTF. The CDR3 coding sequence is TGTGCCAGCAGCAATTTTAAAATGGGCTATGGCTACACCTTC.

This clonotype was seen a few times. The CDR3 DNA is TGTGCCAGCAGCCAAGGCGGGATAGCGGGCGGCTACGAGCAGTACTTC. Protein sequence: CASSQGGIAGGYEQYF. The chain is built from TRBV4-2 and TRBJ2-7; 7 bases match TRBD2. The CDR3 has 16 amino acids. Germline V gives CDR1 LGHNA, CDR2 YNFKEQ. V was clipped by 1 base and J by 3 bases; unmatched bases: 9.

This chain links TRBV21-1 with TRBJ2-7. TRBV21-1 represents a pseudogene. The CDR3 has 12 residues. CDR3 in amino acids: CASSPKVYEQYF. CDR3 in DNA: TGTGCCAGCAGCCCGAAGGTCTACGAGCAGTACTTC.

This clonotype was recorded a few times. The gene calls are TRBV7-2 and TRBJ2-7; no reliable D call. CDR1 is SGHTA, CDR2 FQGNSA, per germline. The germline V and J ends were trimmed by 3 bases and 1 base, with 10 bases remaining between them. The CDR3 has 14 amino acids. In nucleotides, the CDR3 is TGTGCCAGCAGCTTGGTAAAGTTTTCCTACGAGCAGTACTTC. This translates into CASSLVKFSYEQYF.

The chain employs TRBV20-1 and TRBJ1-4; no definite D call. CDR1 and CDR2 from the germline V gene are DFQATT and SNEGSKA (reference sequence). Between the trimmed V and J ends, which lost 3 bases and 6 bases, there was a span of 11 bases. This CDR3 is built from 13 residues. The CDR3 sequence: CSASRGPDEKLFF. In DNA, the CDR3 is TGCAGTGCTAGTCGGGGTCCGGATGAAAAACTGTTTTTT.

This clonotype came up many times. CDR3 loop: CASSKAGGPSVDTQYF. CDR3 bases: TGCGCCAGCAGCAAAGCGGGAGGGCCCTCGGTAGATACGCAGTATTTT. The chain recombines TRBV5-1 with TRBJ2-3, with 10 bases identical to TRBD2. The V segment lost 4 bases and the J segment 5 bases; nucleotides outside the gene matches: 10. CDR3 length: 16 amino acids. Germline CDR1 and CDR2: SGHRS and YFSETQ.

This rearrangement joins TRBV28 to TRBJ2-7; a possible D gene is TRBD1 (6 bases). Trimming removed 1 base from V and 3 bases from J, with 10 bases in between. The CDR3 has 14 amino acids. Germline values: CDR1 MDHEN, CDR2 SYDVKM. The CDR3 coding sequence is TGTGCCAGCAGTTTATCGGGACACGACTACGAGCAGTACTTC. Its protein product is CASSLSGHDYEQYF.

This clonotype has only a few counts. V usage is TRBV9 and J usage is TRBJ2-3; D is unclear. This CDR3 comprises 15 residues. The V gene lost 1 base and the J gene lost 2 bases, with 11 bases spanning the gap. CDR1 and CDR2 from the germline V gene are SGDLS and YYNGEE. The CDR3 coding sequence is TGTGCCAGCAGCGTATCAAGCAGACTCACAGATACGCAGTATTTT. It codes for CASSVSSRLTDTQYF.

The chain combines TRBV4-1 with TRBJ2-5; D gene ambiguous. Germline CDR1 MGHRA, CDR2 YSYEKL. There are 13 residues in the CDR3. Trimming stripped 1 base from V and 4 bases from J, with 7 bases between. Here the CDR3 DNA reads TGCGCCAGCAGCCAAGTTCTGGTAGAGACCCAGTACTTC. It specifies CASSQVLVETQYF.

This chain connects TRBV5-1 to TRBJ1-1; D is unresolved. The length of the CDR3 is 15 residues. Trimming took 0 bases from V and 1 from J, leaving 10 bases between them. CDR1 is SGHRS, CDR2 YFSETQ, per germline. The CDR3 region has the DNA TGCGCCAGCAGCTTGGTTCCCACGGAGAACACTGAAGCTTTCTTT. Protein sequence: CASSLVPTENTEAFF. The full variable domain, rest sourced from reference TRBV5-1 and TRBJ1-1, is KAGVTQTPRYLIKTRGQQVTLSCSPISGHRSVSWYQQTPGQGLQFLFEYFSETQRNKGNFPGRFSGRQFSNSRSEMNVSTLELGDSALYLCASSLVPTENTEAFFGQGTRLTVV.

The chain joins TRBV11-2 to TRBJ1-3, with D uncertain. The CDR3 has 16 amino acids. V shed 4 bases and J shed 0 bases, with 13 bases lying between them. Per germline, CDR1 SGHAT and CDR2 FQNNGV. DNA for the CDR3: TGTGCCAGCAGCTCAAGCGGACTTATCTCTGGAAACACCATATATTTT. It yields the protein CASSSSGLISGNTIYF. Complete variable domain (other parts from reference TRBV11-2 and TRBJ1-3): EAGVAQSPRYKIIEKRQSVAFWCNPISGHATLYWYQQILGQGPKLLIQFQNNGVVDDSQLPKDRFSAERLKGVDSTLKIQPAKLEDSAVYLCASSSSGLISGNTIYFGEGSWLTVV.

This clonotype has a handful of counts. The V call is TRBV10-3, the J call TRBJ1-1; 7 nucleotides line up with TRBD1. Germline trimming cut 2 bases from V and 6 bases from J; bases unmatched to any gene: 3. CDR3 length equals 13 residues. CDR1 is ENHRY, CDR2 SYGVKD, per germline. The CDR3 sequence is CAISEADRPEAFF. The CDR3 DNA is TGTGCCATCAGTGAGGCGGACAGGCCTGAAGCTTTCTTT.

This rearrangement joins TRBV6-6 to TRBJ2-2; tentatively, D is TRBD2 (5 bases). V was shortened by 8 bases and J by 5 bases, with 12 bases between the two germline ends. Per germline, CDR1 MNHNY and CDR2 SVGAGI (reference sequence). The CDR3 totals 13 residues. This chain's CDR3 is CASLLPGTGELFF. CDR3 sequence (DNA): TGTGCCAGCCTCCTCCCGGGGACCGGGGAGCTGTTTTTT.

This clonotype has only a few counts. The junction departs from the called germline gene at one end, perhaps through a read error. The V call is TRBV7-7, the J call TRBJ2-5; D ambiguous. CDR3 length: 14 amino acids. Germline-derived CDR1 and CDR2 are SSHAT and FNYEAQ (reference sequence). The CDR3: CASKKYVGVETQYF. CDR3 sequence (DNA): TGTGCTAGCAAAAAATACGTCGGTGTGGAGACCCAGTACTTC.

The chain joins TRBV7-3 to TRBJ2-3; D call uncertain. This CDR3 has 14 amino acids. Trimming shortened V by 3 bases and J by 8 bases, and 15 bases separated the two germline ends. The germline CDR1 and CDR2 sequences are SGHTA and FQGTGA. The CDR3 protein is CASSLWMGAGTQYF. CDR3 nucleotides: TGTGCCAGCAGCTTGTGGATGGGTGCCGGTACGCAGTATTTT. The variable domain in full, completed from reference TRBV7-3 and TRBJ2-3, reads GAGVSQTPSNKVTEKGKYVELRCDPISGHTALYWYRQSLGQGPEFLIYFQGTGAADDSGLPNDRFFAVRPEGSVSTLKIQRTERGDSAVYLCASSLWMGAGTQYFGPGTRLTVL.

Many counts were recorded for this clonotype. This rearrangement joins TRBV3-1 to TRBJ2-2; 10 bases line up with TRBD1. Germline V lookup: CDR1 LGHDT, CDR2 YNNKEL (reference sequence). The CDR3 runs 17 residues. J gave up 7 bases and V 3 bases, and 11 bases lay outside the gene matches. Written as DNA, the CDR3 is TGTGCCAGCAGCCATGGCACATGGACAGGGGGATACGGGGAGCTGTTTTTT. It yields the protein CASSHGTWTGGYGELFF. The whole variable domain, remainder taken from reference TRBV3-1 and TRBJ2-2, is DTAVSQTPKYLVTQMGNDKSIKCEQNLGHDTMYWYKQDSKKFLKIMFSYNNKELIINETVPNRFSPKSPDKAHLNLHINSLELGDSAVYFCASSHGTWTGGYGELFFGEGSRLTVL.

This clonotype was counted a few times. The J gene is TRBJ2-1, the V gene TRBV28; D is perhaps TRBD2 (6 bases). The ends were cut back, 5 bases at V and 9 bases at J, with 20 bases in the middle. This CDR3 is 15 amino acids long. The V gene's germline CDR1 is MDHEN and CDR2 SYDVKM. CDR3 sequence: CASSPPRRGKVEQFF. CDR3 bases: TGTGCCAGCAGTCCCCCGCGACGCGGGAAGGTTGAGCAGTTCTTC.

The rearrangement joins TRBV29-1 to TRBJ2-3; D is perhaps TRBD1 (5 bases). V shed 8 bases and J shed 5 bases, with 11 bases lying between them. This CDR3 comprises 11 residues. CDR1 SQVTM and CDR2 ANQGSEA come from the germline V gene. The CDR3 loop reads CSFARGDTQYF. CDR3 bases: TGCAGCTTCGCAAGGGGAGATACGCAGTATTTT.

V is TRBV11-1 and J is TRBJ2-5; possibly TRBD2 for D (5 bases). The CDR3 is 13 residues long. The V gene's germline CDR1 is SGHAT and CDR2 FQDESV (reference sequence). Trimming took off 3 bases at V and 5 bases at J, with 10 bases between the two ends. DNA for the CDR3: TGTGCCAGCAGCTTCACGGAGGTGGAGACCCAGTACTTC. This codes for CASSFTEVETQYF.

The gene calls are TRBV5-1 and TRBJ2-1; possible D gene TRBD2, 5 bases. V lost 2 bases and J lost 3, with 18 bases in between. Germline CDR1 and CDR2: SGHRS and YFSETQ. The CDR3 contains 17 residues. Written as DNA, the CDR3 is TGCGCCAGCAGCTTCCCCATCGATAGCGTAAGCTACAATGAGCAGTTCTTC. It is translated as CASSFPIDSVSYNEQFF.

V gene TRBV7-2 combines with J gene TRBJ2-7; 8 bases are a match to TRBD2. The ends lost 5 bases at V and 7 bases at J; junction bases unmatched: 13. CDR3 length: 15 amino acids. Germline loops: CDR1 SGHTA, CDR2 FQGNSA. CDR3 nucleotides: TGTGCCAGCAGCCCCTCCCCCGGGAGGGCAGGGGAGCAGTACTTC. As protein: CASSPSPGRAGEQYF.

This chain links TRBV12-3 or TRBV12-4 with TRBJ1-4; 10 nucleotides line up with TRBD1. The CDR3 extends over 15 amino acids. J gave up 10 bases and V 5 bases, and 10 bases lay outside the gene matches. CDR3 DNA: TGTGCCAGCAGTACGGCCGGGACAGGGGTTGGAAAACTGTTTTTT. Protein sequence: CASSTAGTGVGKLFF.

In this sample, this clonotype turned up a few times. This chain links TRBV20-1 with TRBJ2-5; possibly TRBD1 or TRBD2 for D (5 bases each). The CDR3 extends over 15 amino acids. Trimming left V 6 bases short and J 5 bases short, with 22 bases between. The germline V gene encodes CDR1 DFQATT and CDR2 SNEGSKA (reference sequence). The CDR3 here is CSAPPPGPLPETQYF. In DNA, the CDR3 is TGCAGTGCCCCCCCCCCGGGACCCCTCCCCGAGACCCAGTACTTC.